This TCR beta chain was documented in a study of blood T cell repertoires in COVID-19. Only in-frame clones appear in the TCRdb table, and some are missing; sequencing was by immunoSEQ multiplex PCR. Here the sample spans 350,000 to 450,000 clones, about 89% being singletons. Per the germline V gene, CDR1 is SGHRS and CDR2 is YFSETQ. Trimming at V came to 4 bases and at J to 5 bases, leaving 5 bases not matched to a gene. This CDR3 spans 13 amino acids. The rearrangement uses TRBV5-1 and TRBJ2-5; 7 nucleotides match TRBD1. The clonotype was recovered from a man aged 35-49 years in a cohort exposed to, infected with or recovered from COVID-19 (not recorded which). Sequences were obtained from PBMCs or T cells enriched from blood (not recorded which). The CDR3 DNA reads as TGCGCCAGCAGCCGGGACAGAGTCGAGACCCAGTACTTC. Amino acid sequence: CASSRDRVETQYF.